This paragraph reports one T cell receptor beta chain. The antigen is unknown. CDR1 and CDR2 from the germline V gene are MGHDK and SYGVNS. V shed 2 bases and J shed 11 bases, with 15 bases lying between them. CDR3 size: 13 residues. Sequenced patients had shown CD8+CD57+ cell expansion by flow cytometry. These data come from a study of CD8+CD57+ T cells in acquired aplastic anemia. Study-level information: On average, sorted CD4+ and CD8+ cells gave 3.2 ug of DNA.

TCR beta VDJ and CDR3 profiling used genomic DNA as template. MiXCR was run by TCRdb on the reads, yielding one entry per CDR3 protein. The sample lists approximately 220,000 distinct CDR3 sequences, about half occurring once. Study-level points and caveats: Approximately 30 was the count of CD8+ CDR3 sequences that patients shared with controls. Significance was not reached for CD8+ Simpson's diversity between patients and controls.

Sequenced material: sorted CD4+, CD8+, or CD8+CD57+ T cells (not recorded which) from PBMCs. This chain joins TRBV25-1 and TRBJ1-1, with TRBD1 as a possible D gene (6 bases). This TCR derives from a human donor with aplastic anemia. As DNA, the CDR3 is TGTGCCAGCAGTGAAACAGTATCGAGGGGGGCTTTCTTT. The encoded protein is CASSETVSRGAFF. The full variable domain, its missing parts supplied by reference TRBV25-1 and TRBJ1-1, is EADIYQTPRYLVIGTGKKITLECSQTMGHDKMYWYQQDPGMELHLIHYSYGVNSTEKGDLSSESTVSRIRTEHFPLTLESARPSHTSQYLCASSETVSRGAFFGQGTRLTVV.